The 29 T cell receptor beta chains given below trace back to one sample, sequenced in a study of PD-1 blockade in classical Hodgkin lymphoma (dated by TCRdb to the early 2020s). The time point label for this specimen denotes: newly diagnosed, previously untreated cHL patient sample. Magnetic negative selection with a Miltenyi CD4+ T cell isolation kit was used to purify CD4+ T cells from thawed PBMCs. The library relied on the immunoSEQ multiplex PCR assay. As stored in TCRdb, this immuneACCESS dataset retains in-frame rearrangements with V and J assigned. A fraction of the clones does not appear; measured against another copy, unresolved V genes explain less than half of the discrepancy, and the remainder lacks a known reason. For this sample the table gives 15,000 to 18,000 clones, of which just over 85% were detected only once. In total, the top ten clones hold around 0.86% of the sample. The specimen was CD4+ T cells from blood. These receptor sequences come from a human donor with classical Hodgkin lymphoma.

The V gene is TRBV7-7, the J gene TRBJ2-3, with D perhaps matching TRBD2 (6 bases). The CDR3 consists of 15 residues. Germline CDR1 and CDR2: SSHAT and FNYEAQ (reference sequence). V lost 2 bases and J lost 7, with 16 bases in between. The CDR3 is CASSLTPGGEHTQYF. The CDR3 bases are TGTGCCAGCAGCTTAACCCCCGGCGGGGAGCATACGCAGTATTTT.

Turning to this clone: The junction shows a germline mismatch at one end, possibly a read error. V usage is TRBV7-2 and J usage is TRBJ1-1; 10 bases are shared with TRBD1. This CDR3 region has 14 residues. CDR1 is SGHTA and CDR2 is FQGNSA in the germline V gene. CDR3 in amino acids: CAGSAWTGGTEAFF. In DNA, the CDR3 is TGTGCCGGCAGCGCCTGGACAGGGGGCACTGAAGCTTTCTTT.

The chain recombines TRBV7-2 with TRBJ2-1; no reliable D call. Germline V gene data show CDR1 as SGHTA and CDR2 as FQGNSA. The CDR3 totals 13 residues. V shed 0 bases and J shed 7 bases, with 7 bases lying between them. The chain's CDR3 is CASSLAASNEQFF. Written as DNA, the CDR3 is TGTGCCAGCAGCTTAGCGGCTTCAAATGAGCAGTTCTTC.

The CDR3 DNA sequence: TGTGCCAGTAGAAAGGGACACAGAGGCACTGAAGCTTTCTTT. Translated, it gives CASRKGHRGTEAFF. The chain employs TRBV19 and TRBJ1-1, with a possible D match to TRBD1 (6 bases). V dropped 6 bases and J dropped 4 bases, with 15 bases sitting between them. CDR1 LNHDA and CDR2 SQIVND come from the germline V gene (reference sequence). The CDR3 is made up of 14 amino acids.

The chain combines TRBV29-1 with TRBJ2-1, with 11 bases lining up with TRBD2. The germline CDR1 and CDR2 sequences are SQVTM and ANQGSEA. The CDR3 is 17 amino acids. V shed 6 bases, J shed 2 bases, and the junction held 12 bases outside the gene matches. This CDR3 is CSVQTLAGGTPYNEQFF. The CDR3 DNA reads TGCAGCGTCCAGACGCTAGCGGGAGGAACTCCCTACAATGAGCAGTTCTTC.

The gene calls are TRBV11-2 and TRBJ2-5; D perhaps matches TRBD2 (5 bases). CDR3 length: 16 residues. The V end was cut by 2 bases, the J end by 6 bases, with 19 bases between. Germline CDR1 SGHAT, CDR2 FQNNGV. For the CDR3, the DNA is TGTGCCAGCAGCTTACAAGCGCAGGACTCCCGGCAGACCCAGTACTTC. As protein: CASSLQAQDSRQTQYF.

The chain employs TRBV18 and TRBJ2-7, with 11 bases lining up with TRBD2. Trimming at V came to 2 bases and at J to 2 bases, leaving 2 bases not matched to a gene. Germline CDR1 and CDR2: KGHSH and LQKENI. This CDR3 is 15 amino acids long. The chain's CDR3 is CASSPTSGGTYEQYF. DNA for the CDR3: TGTGCCAGCTCACCAACTAGCGGGGGAACCTACGAGCAGTACTTC. The complete variable domain, with remaining parts taken from reference TRBV18 and TRBJ2-7, reads NAGVMQNPRHLVRRRGQEARLRCSPMKGHSHVYWYRQLPEEGLKFMVYLQKENIIDESGMPKERFSAEFPKEGPSILRIQQVVRGDSAAYFCASSPTSGGTYEQYFGPGTRLTVT.

J is TRBJ1-2 and V is TRBV7-9; a weak D match, TRBD1 (6 bases). CDR1 and CDR2 from the germline V gene are SEHNR and FQNEAQ (reference sequence). This CDR3 region has 13 residues. Between the trimmed V and J ends, which lost 2 bases and 3 bases, there was a span of 7 bases. As DNA, the CDR3 is TGTGCCAGCAGCTTACGGACAGACTATGGCTACACCTTC. Its translation: CASSLRTDYGYTF.

V gene TRBV27 combines with J gene TRBJ2-4; D is perhaps TRBD2 (5 bases). The CDR3 has 16 residues. Germline lookup yields CDR1 MNHEY and CDR2 SMNVEV (reference sequence). Trimming pared 10 bases from V and 0 bases from J, leaving 19 bases between. For the CDR3, the DNA is TGTGCCAAACGGGAATCCGAGGATTTAGCCAAAAACATTCAGTACTTC. Translated: CAKRESEDLAKNIQYF.

The V call is TRBV6-6, the J call TRBJ2-2, with 7 nucleotides matching TRBD1. The V gene's germline CDR1 is MNHNY and CDR2 SVGAGI (reference sequence). V was pared by 9 bases and J by 5 bases, with 9 bases of the junction left unmatched. This CDR3 comprises 14 residues. This chain's CDR3 is CASRPGTATGELFF. The CDR3 DNA follows: TGTGCCAGTCGACCCGGGACAGCGACCGGGGAGCTGTTTTTT.

V and J are TRBV7-9 and TRBJ1-4, with D maybe TRBD1 (6 bases). Germline V gives CDR1 SEHNR, CDR2 FQNEAQ (reference sequence). The CDR3 spans 13 residues. Trimming removed 8 bases from V and 8 bases from J, with 15 bases in between. The CDR3 region has the DNA TGTGCCAGCCGCCGACAGGCTGACGAAAAACTGTTTTTT. Protein: CASRRQADEKLFF. The entire variable domain, with the rest obtained from reference TRBV7-9 and TRBJ1-4, is as follows: DTGVSQNPRHKITKRGQNVTFRCDPISEHNRLYWYRQTLGQGPEFLTYFQNEAQLEKSRLLSDRFSAERPKGSFSTLEIQRTEQGDSAMYLCASRRQADEKLFFGSGTQLSVL.

The chain carries TRBV5-1 and TRBJ1-3, with 7 positions matching TRBD1. V lost 3 bases to trimming and J lost 2 bases; unmatched junction nucleotides: 5. There are 15 residues in the CDR3. The V gene's germline CDR1 is SGHRS and CDR2 YFSETQ. Written as DNA, the CDR3 is TGCGCCAGCAGCTCCACAGGGGATGCTGGAAACACCATATATTTT. Translated: CASSSTGDAGNTIYF.

CDR3 nucleotides: TGTGCCAGCAGCTCCGGACACGTCCAATCCACAGATACGCAGTATTTT. As protein: CASSSGHVQSTDTQYF. The chain employs TRBV5-6 and TRBJ2-3; possible D gene TRBD1, 5 bases. The germline V gene has CDR1 SGHDT and CDR2 YYEEEE. The CDR3 contains 16 residues. V was cut by 3 bases and J by 2 bases, with 16 bases left in between.

The V and J genes are TRBV2 and TRBJ2-7; D is unresolved. V was pared by 4 bases and J by 2 bases, with 9 bases between. The length of the CDR3 is 13 residues. The germline CDR1 and CDR2 sequences are SNHLY and FYNNEI. The CDR3 DNA reads TGTGCCAGCAGTGTGGCAACGACCTACGAGCAGTACTTC. Translated, it gives CASSVATTYEQYF.

The V gene is TRBV7-2, the J gene TRBJ2-1; tentatively, D is TRBD1 or TRBD2 (6 bases each). Germline V gene data show CDR1 as SGHTA and CDR2 as FQGNSA. V was trimmed by 2 bases and J by 0 bases, leaving 11 bases between them. This CDR3 comprises 16 residues. The CDR3 reads CASSLLGGLSYNEQFF. CDR3 coding DNA: TGTGCCAGCAGCTTACTGGGGGGCCTCTCCTACAATGAGCAGTTCTTC.

The rearrangement joins TRBV5-6 to TRBJ2-3, with D tentatively TRBD2 (5 bases). Trimming removed 0 bases from V and 0 bases from J, with 8 bases in between. CDR3 size: 15 residues. Germline V gene sequence: CDR1 SGHDT, CDR2 YYEEEE. The CDR3 spells CASSLVTGSTDTQYF. DNA of the CDR3: TGTGCCAGCAGCTTGGTTACGGGGAGCACAGATACGCAGTATTTT. The full variable domain, with the rest looked up from reference TRBV5-6 and TRBJ2-3, is DAGVTQSPTHLIKTRGQQVTLRCSPKSGHDTVSWYQQALGQGPQFIFQYYEEEERQRGNFPDRFSGHQFPNYSSELNVNALLLGDSALYLCASSLVTGSTDTQYFGPGTRLTVL.

The chain is built from TRBV7-2 and TRBJ2-5; no clear D. CDR1 is SGHTA, CDR2 FQGNSA, per germline. Trimming cost V 4 bases and J 2 bases, with 8 bases left between them. The CDR3 sequence is 13 residues long. The CDR3 nucleotides read TGTGCCAGCAGCTCCTCCCTTCAAGAGACCCAGTACTTC. Translation: CASSSSLQETQYF. The full variable domain, its missing parts supplied by reference TRBV7-2 and TRBJ2-5, is GAGVSQSPSNKVTEKGKDVELRCDPISGHTALYWYRQSLGQGLEFLIYFQGNSAPDKSGLPSDRFSAERTGGSVSTLTIQRTQQEDSAVYLCASSSSLQETQYFGPGTRLLVL.

This clone was picked up one time. The V gene is TRBV18, the J gene TRBJ2-1; 7 nucleotides match TRBD1. The CDR3 covers 13 residues. With V trimmed by 4 bases and J by 4 bases, 1 base remained unmatched. Germline CDR1 reads KGHSH; CDR2 reads LQKENI. For the CDR3, the DNA is TGTGCCAGCTCACGGGGACAGTACAATGAGCAGTTCTTC. It translates to CASSRGQYNEQFF. Looking up the rest from reference TRBV18 and TRBJ2-1 gives the full variable domain: NAGVMQNPRHLVRRRGQEARLRCSPMKGHSHVYWYRQLPEEGLKFMVYLQKENIIDESGMPKERFSAEFPKEGPSILRIQQVVRGDSAAYFCASSRGQYNEQFFGPGTRLTVL.

The rearrangement links TRBV19 to TRBJ2-3; perhaps TRBD2 as D (6 bases). The CDR3 runs 13 residues. Germline CDR1 reads LNHDA; CDR2 reads SQIVND (reference sequence). V was trimmed by 5 bases and J by 4 bases, leaving 10 bases between them. CDR3 DNA sequence: TGTGCCAGTAGTTCGCGACTAGCAGATACGCAGTATTTT. Translated, it gives CASSSRLADTQYF.

For the CDR3, the DNA is TGTGCCAGCAGCCTACTCCCGGACAGACCCTACGAGCAGTACTTC. Protein: CASSLLPDRPYEQYF. This sequence joins TRBV7-2 and TRBJ2-7; perhaps TRBD1 as D (6 bases). This CDR3 has 15 residues. From germline, CDR1 is SGHTA and CDR2 FQGNSA. V lost 5 bases, J lost 2 bases, and 16 bases lay in between.

The chain joins TRBV2 to TRBJ2-1; D tentatively fits TRBD1 or TRBD2 (5 bases each). Looked up from germline, CDR1 is SNHLY and CDR2 is FYNNEI. V shed 2 bases and J shed 9 bases, with 17 bases lying between them. The CDR3 has 15 amino acids. CDR3 in DNA: TGTGCCAGCAGTGAAAACGGGGCCCCCTGGAGTGAGCAGTTCTTC. Its protein product is CASSENGAPWSEQFF.

The chain combines TRBV7-9 with TRBJ1-4; D may be TRBD1 (6 bases). This CDR3 is built from 16 residues. Germline V gene sequence: CDR1 SEHNR, CDR2 FQNEAQ (reference sequence). V lost 0 bases and J lost 7, with 15 bases in between. CDR3 region: CASSLAGSWGLEKLFF. CDR3 in DNA: TGTGCCAGCAGCTTAGCGGGTTCATGGGGGCTTGAAAAACTGTTTTTT.

The genes are TRBV7-2 and TRBJ1-2; D may be TRBD1 (6 bases). The CDR3 sequence is 17 residues long. The germline V and J ends were trimmed by 8 bases and 3 bases, with 25 bases remaining between them. Germline loops: CDR1 SGHTA, CDR2 FQGNSA. CDR3 sequence reads: CASSRRVLTGPDYGYTF. CDR3 DNA: TGTGCCAGCTCTAGGAGGGTTCTAACAGGGCCCGACTATGGCTACACCTTC.

This chain links TRBV27 with TRBJ1-6; TRBD1 is a possible D gene (5 bases). This CDR3 is built from 13 residues. The V end was cut by 0 bases, the J end by 10 bases, with 7 bases between. Germline CDR1 MNHEY, CDR2 SMNVEV (reference sequence). The CDR3 coding sequence is TGTGCCAGCAGTTTATCATGGGGGTCACCCCTCCACTTT. Translation gives CASSLSWGSPLHF.

The chain combines TRBV11-2 with TRBJ2-3; 11 bases align to TRBD2. With 4 bases clipped from V and 5 bases from J, the junction kept 8 bases outside the gene matches. Germline CDR1 SGHAT, CDR2 FQNNGV. The CDR3 sequence is 16 residues long. The CDR3 spells CASSSVLAGGRDTQYF. The CDR3, as DNA: TGTGCCAGCAGCTCCGTCCTAGCGGGAGGACGAGATACGCAGTATTTT.

DNA for the CDR3: TGTGCCAGCAGCTTGGCGTCCAGACTTTTTCCCGAGCAGTACTTC. Protein: CASSLASRLFPEQYF. V gene TRBV5-6 combines with J gene TRBJ2-7; no reliable D call. Germline loops: CDR1 SGHDT, CDR2 YYEEEE. The CDR3 loop spans 15 amino acids. Trimming left V 0 bases short and J 6 bases short, with 16 bases between.

The rearrangement joins TRBV5-1 to TRBJ2-1, with TRBD2 identical over 13 bases. The CDR3 runs 17 residues. Germline CDR1 is SGHRS and CDR2 is YFSETQ. With V trimmed by 3 bases and J by 3 bases, 6 bases remained unmatched. The DNA of the CDR3 is TGCGCCAGCAGCTACGCAGGACTAGCGGGAGTCTACAATGAGCAGTTCTTC. It yields the protein CASSYAGLAGVYNEQFF.

The gene calls are TRBV5-1 and TRBJ2-1, with a possible D match to TRBD1 (6 bases). Trimming removed 3 bases at V and 0 bases at J, with 22 bases between. This CDR3 is built from 19 residues. CDR1 SGHRS and CDR2 YFSETQ come from the germline V gene. The CDR3 is CASSSSTGIWGSSYNEQFF. DNA for the CDR3: TGCGCCAGCAGCTCGTCGACAGGTATATGGGGGAGCTCCTACAATGAGCAGTTCTTC.

This rearrangement joins TRBV10-3 to TRBJ1-3; no clear D gene. CDR3 length: 16 residues. Germline CDR1 ENHRY, CDR2 SYGVKD. The V gene lost 0 bases and the J gene lost 0 bases, with 9 bases spanning the gap. The CDR3, as DNA: TGTGCCATCAGTGAGTCCGACACCGCCTCTGGAAACACCATATATTTT. Translated: CAISESDTASGNTIYF.